The present TCR beta chain was sequenced within a study of blood T cell repertoires in COVID-19. The protocol was immunoSEQ multiplex PCR, while the TCRdb copy is restricted to in-frame clones and leaves out a portion. The repertoire consists of hundreds of thousands of clones, with about 93% occurring once and the leading ten covering under 3.5%. Trimming cost V 1 base and J 6 bases; bases outside gene matches: 8. This CDR3 is 16 amino acids long. The V gene's germline CDR1 is LNHNV and CDR2 YYDKDF (reference sequence). V and J are TRBV15 and TRBJ2-7, with TRBD1 matching 11 bases. Material for sequencing was peripheral blood. The TCR was taken from a woman between 18 and 29 years old who had recovered from COVID-19. CDR3 sequence (DNA): TGTGCCACCAGCAGAGTTTTTGGGACAGGGGGTAGCGAGCAGTACGTC. Its translation: CATSRVFGTGGSEQYV.